This paragraph reports one TCR beta chain. Its target is unknown. Germline-derived CDR1 and CDR2 are LGHDT and YNNKEL (reference sequence). Trimming removed 1 base from V and 10 bases from J; junction bases left unmatched: 6. The CDR3 extends over 13 amino acids. For TCR beta, libraries came from iRepertoire HTBI primers and Arm-PCR of CDR3 regions. TCRdb analysed the multiplex PCR reads with MiXCR anew, one entry per CDR3 protein. The sample has roughly 420,000 distinct CDR3 sequences; around 15% are singletons. The sample comes from a study of regulatory T cells in long-lasting Graves disease. Noted time point: newly diagnosed GD, antithyroid drugs for less than 3 months. Following extraction of RNA from PBMCs, that RNA was used to make the TCR library. Study findings and constraints: Accuracy may have suffered from the small sample size. The study found TRBV28, TRBJ1-2 and TRBJ2-5 favored in persistent disease.

Separately, the same data were catalogued under a study of T cells in Graves' hyperthyroidism and ophthalmopathy.

The V gene is TRBV3-1, the J gene TRBJ1-1; 7 bases match TRBD1. Sequences were derived from peripheral blood mononuclear cells (PBMCs), sampled at new diagnosis, from a patient treated with antithyroid drugs. This clonotype was sampled from a woman aged 18-29 years with Graves disease. The CDR3 spells CASSQVKGAGAFF. CDR3 nucleotide sequence: TGTGCCAGCAGCCAAGTGAAGGGGGCGGGAGCTTTCTTT.